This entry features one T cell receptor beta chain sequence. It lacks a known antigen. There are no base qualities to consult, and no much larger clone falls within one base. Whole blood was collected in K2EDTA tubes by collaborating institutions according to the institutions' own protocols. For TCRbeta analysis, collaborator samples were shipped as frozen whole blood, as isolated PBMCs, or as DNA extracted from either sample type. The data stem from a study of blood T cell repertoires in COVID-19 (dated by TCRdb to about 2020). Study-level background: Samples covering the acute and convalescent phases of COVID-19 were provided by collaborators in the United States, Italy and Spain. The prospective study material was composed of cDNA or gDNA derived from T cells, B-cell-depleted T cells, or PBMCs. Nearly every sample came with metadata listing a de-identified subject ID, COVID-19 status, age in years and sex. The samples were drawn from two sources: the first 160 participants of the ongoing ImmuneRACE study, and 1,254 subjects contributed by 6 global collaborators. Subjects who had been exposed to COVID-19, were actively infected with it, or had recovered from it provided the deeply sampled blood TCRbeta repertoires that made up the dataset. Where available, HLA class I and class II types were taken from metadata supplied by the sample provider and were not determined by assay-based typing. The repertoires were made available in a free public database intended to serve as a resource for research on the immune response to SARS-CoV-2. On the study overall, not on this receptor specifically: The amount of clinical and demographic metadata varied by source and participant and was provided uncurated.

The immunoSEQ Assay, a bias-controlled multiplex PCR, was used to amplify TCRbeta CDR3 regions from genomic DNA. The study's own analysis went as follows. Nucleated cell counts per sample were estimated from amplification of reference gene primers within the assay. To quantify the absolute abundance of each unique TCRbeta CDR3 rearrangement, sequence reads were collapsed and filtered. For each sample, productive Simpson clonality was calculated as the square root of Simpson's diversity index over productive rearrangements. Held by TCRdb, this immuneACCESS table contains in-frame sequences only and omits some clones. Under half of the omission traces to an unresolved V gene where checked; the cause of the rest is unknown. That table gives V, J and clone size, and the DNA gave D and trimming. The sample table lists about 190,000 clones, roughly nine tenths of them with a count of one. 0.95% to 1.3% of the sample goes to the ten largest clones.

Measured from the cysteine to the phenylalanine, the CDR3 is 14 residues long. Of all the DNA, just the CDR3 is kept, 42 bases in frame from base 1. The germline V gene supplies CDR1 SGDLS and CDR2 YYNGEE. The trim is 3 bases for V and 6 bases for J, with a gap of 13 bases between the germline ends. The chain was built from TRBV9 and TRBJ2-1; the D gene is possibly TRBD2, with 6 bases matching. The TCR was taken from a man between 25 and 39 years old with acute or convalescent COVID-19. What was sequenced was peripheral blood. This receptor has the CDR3 CASSARLGGNEQFF. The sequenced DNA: TGTGCCAGCAGCGCTCGTTTGGGGGGCAATGAGCAGTTCTTC.